A selection of T cell receptor beta chains follows, all from one sample in a study of T-cell memory formation after mild COVID-19. MiXCR, applied by TCRdb to the 5' RACE reads, yields one record per CDR3 protein. The sample includes 200,000 to 250,000 distinct CDR3 sequences, over 9% of them seen just once. Sequenced material: PBMCs or a T cell subset sorted from them (not recorded which). These receptors were taken from a man younger than 35 who had mild COVID-19 (a few samples of this study predate the infection). Cell type and time point are not known. CDR3s include the opening cysteine and the closing phenylalanine or tryptophan. The D gene is left open where the match is weak. The size of a clone is reported for some rows only, either as once, few or many, or as a class for expanded clones.

CDR3: CASSSNPGLQASREKLFF
DNA: TGTGCCAGCTCATCAAACCCGGGACTTCAGGCTTCGAGGGAAAAACTGTTTTTT
J: TRBJ1-4
V: TRBV18
size: .
D: .

CDR3: CASRRQGDPQETQYF
DNA: TGCGCCAGCAGGCGACAGGGTGATCCCCAAGAGACCCAGTACTTC
J: TRBJ2-5
V: TRBV5-1
size: .
D: TRBD1

CDR3: CASRGVSGANVLTF
DNA: TGTGCCTCGAGAGGAGTCTCTGGGGCCAACGTCCTGACTTTC
J: TRBJ2-6
V: TRBV27
size: few
D: .

CDR3: CAWSIQGAYEQYF
DNA: TGTGCCTGGAGTATCCAGGGGGCCTACGAGCAGTACTTC
J: TRBJ2-7
V: TRBV30
size: few
D: TRBD1

CDR3: CASSLIPRPRGGNEQFF
DNA: TGCGCCAGCAGCTTAATCCCCCGGCCGAGGGGAGGCAATGAGCAGTTCTTC
J: TRBJ2-1
V: TRBV5-1
size: .
D: .

CDR3: CASSLAGSYGYTF
DNA: TGTGCCAGCAGTTTGGCGGGGTCCTATGGCTACACCTTC
J: TRBJ1-2
V: TRBV6-5
size: few
D: .

CDR3: CASRRQGGGELFF
DNA: TGTGCCAGCAGGCGACAGGGCGGCGGGGAGCTGTTTTTT
J: TRBJ2-2
V: TRBV2
size: .
D: TRBD1

CDR3: CASSLLPTGELFF
DNA: TGCGCCAGCAGCTTGCTTCCCACCGGGGAGCTGTTTTTT
J: TRBJ2-2
V: TRBV5-1
size: many
D: .

CDR3: CASSPDREIGYTF
DNA: TGTGCCAGCAGCCCGGACAGGGAGATTGGCTACACCTTC
J: TRBJ1-2
V: TRBV7-2
size: .
D: TRBD1

CDR3: CASSFNRAWGATKGNTIYF
DNA: TGTGCCAGCAGCTTCAACCGAGCTTGGGGGGCTACGAAAGGAAACACCATATATTTT
J: TRBJ1-3
V: TRBV7-9
size: many
D: .

CDR3: CASSPMDGFGGDEQFF
DNA: TGCGCCAGCAGCCCGATGGACGGTTTCGGGGGCGATGAGCAGTTCTTC
J: TRBJ2-1
V: TRBV5-1
size: many
D: .

CDR3: CASSLDTNTGELFF
DNA: TGTGCCAGCAGCTTAGACACGAACACCGGGGAGCTGTTTTTT
J: TRBJ2-2
V: TRBV7-2
size: many
D: .

CDR3: CASSFTVIETQYF
DNA: TGTGCCAGCAGCTTTACGGTAATCGAGACCCAGTACTTC
J: TRBJ2-5
V: TRBV7-8
size: .
D: .

CDR3: CASSLVGTGNSEQYF
DNA: TGTGCCAGCAGCTTAGTAGGGACAGGGAATTCCGAGCAGTACTTC
J: TRBJ2-7
V: TRBV7-2
size: few
D: TRBD1

CDR3: CASSRDGPSAFF
DNA: TGTGCCAGCAGCCGGGACGGCCCTTCGGCTTTCTTT
J: TRBJ1-1
V: TRBV12-3/TRBV12-4
size: .
D: .

CDR3: CSALGGGGHNEQFF
DNA: TGCAGTGCCCTCGGCGGGGGAGGCCACAATGAGCAGTTCTTC
J: TRBJ2-1
V: TRBV20-1
size: many
D: TRBD2

CDR3: CASSPGIQETQYF
DNA: TGTGCCAGCAGCCCCGGCATTCAAGAGACCCAGTACTTC
J: TRBJ2-5
V: TRBV7-9
size: many
D: .

CDR3: CATSDPGTGVLNEQFF
DNA: TGTGCCACCAGTGATCCCGGGACAGGGGTTCTCAATGAGCAGTTCTTC
J: TRBJ2-1
V: TRBV24-1
size: few
D: TRBD1

CDR3: CASSSRTLDYEQYF
DNA: TGTGCCAGCAGCTCACGGACCCTAGACTACGAGCAGTACTTC
J: TRBJ2-7
V: TRBV7-2
size: many
D: .

CDR3: CASSLNAAKMGTEAFF
DNA: TGTGCCAGCAGCTTAAATGCCGCGAAAATGGGCACTGAAGCTTTCTTT
J: TRBJ1-1
V: TRBV7-3
size: .
D: .

CDR3: CASSLRNIQETQYF
DNA: TGTGCCAGCAGCTTACGGAATATCCAAGAGACCCAGTACTTC
J: TRBJ2-5
V: TRBV7-2
size: few
D: .

CDR3: CASSRTLKAYEQYF
DNA: TGTGCCAGCAGTCGTACCCTCAAAGCCTACGAGCAGTACTTC
J: TRBJ2-7
V: TRBV6-5
size: .
D: .

CDR3: CASSYPQLASGADTQYF
DNA: TGTGCCAGCAGTTACCCCCAGTTGGCTAGCGGGGCAGATACGCAGTATTTT
J: TRBJ2-3
V: TRBV6-6
size: .
D: TRBD2

CDR3: CASSLRDSSFSGANVLTF
DNA: TGTGCCAGCAGCTTAAGGGACAGCTCCTTCTCTGGGGCCAACGTCCTGACTTTC
J: TRBJ2-6
V: TRBV7-6
size: few
D: TRBD1

CDR3: CASSQATGYNEQFF
DNA: TGTGCCAGCAGCCAAGCTACAGGGTACAATGAGCAGTTCTTC
J: TRBJ2-1
V: TRBV14
size: few
D: .

CDR3: CSAPHSGADIQYF
DNA: TGCAGTGCCCCTCATAGCGGGGCAGACATTCAGTACTTC
J: TRBJ2-4
V: TRBV20-1
size: .
D: TRBD2

CDR3: CASSQDTGGNYGYTF
DNA: TGCGCCAGCAGCCAAGATACAGGGGGAAACTATGGCTACACCTTC
J: TRBJ1-2
V: TRBV4-3
size: .
D: TRBD1

CDR3: CAISGPQGRETQYF
DNA: TGTGCCATCAGTGGTCCACAGGGTAGGGAGACCCAGTACTTC
J: TRBJ2-5
V: TRBV10-3
size: few
D: .

CDR3: CASSARAGTDTQYF
DNA: TGTGCCAGCAGCGCCCGGGCCGGGACAGATACGCAGTATTTT
J: TRBJ2-3
V: TRBV7-3
size: many
D: .

CDR3: CASRRNPLFYNEQFF
DNA: TGTGCCAGCAGAAGGAACCCCTTGTTCTACAATGAGCAGTTCTTC
J: TRBJ2-1
V: TRBV7-2
size: few
D: .

CDR3: CASSARAHTDTQYF
DNA: TGTGCCAGCAGCGCACGGGCCCACACAGATACGCAGTATTTT
J: TRBJ2-3
V: TRBV9
size: few
D: .

CDR3: CASSQAWTIGTRGETQYF
DNA: TGTGCCAGCAGCCAAGCGTGGACTATTGGGACAAGAGGAGAGACCCAGTACTTC
J: TRBJ2-5
V: TRBV4-2
size: many
D: .

CDR3: CSAEDSYYGYTF
DNA: TGCAGTGCTGAGGACAGCTACTATGGCTACACCTTC
J: TRBJ1-2
V: TRBV20-1
size: few
D: .

CDR3: CASGTGTQSHNEQFF
DNA: TGTGCCAGCGGAACCGGGACACAGAGTCACAATGAGCAGTTCTTC
J: TRBJ2-1
V: TRBV7-3
size: .
D: .

CDR3: CASSQQGGLSEKLFF
DNA: TGTGCCAGCAGCCAACAGGGCGGTTTAAGTGAAAAACTGTTTTTT
J: TRBJ1-4
V: TRBV12-3/TRBV12-4
size: .
D: .

CDR3: CASRSGGGAIQYF
DNA: TGTGCCAGCAGGAGTGGGGGTGGTGCCATTCAGTACTTC
J: TRBJ2-4
V: TRBV6-1
size: .
D: .

CDR3: CASSRTSGGMDTGELFF
DNA: TGTGCCAGCAGCAGGACTAGCGGGGGAATGGACACCGGGGAGCTGTTTTTT
J: TRBJ2-2
V: TRBV3-1
size: few
D: TRBD2

CDR3: CSAREPRQGLGQYF
DNA: TGCAGTGCTAGAGAGCCCCGACAGGGACTGGGGCAGTACTTC
J: TRBJ2-7
V: TRBV20-1
size: many
D: .

CDR3: CASSIDVAGQETQYF
DNA: TGTGCCAGTAGTATAGATGTAGCAGGCCAAGAGACCCAGTACTTC
J: TRBJ2-5
V: TRBV19
size: .
D: .

CDR3: CASSFTGPQETQYF
DNA: TGCGCCAGCAGCTTCACGGGGCCCCAAGAGACCCAGTACTTC
J: TRBJ2-5
V: TRBV5-1
size: few
D: .

CDR3: CAISENNNSPLHF
DNA: TGTGCCATCAGTGAGAACAATAATTCACCCCTCCACTTT
J: TRBJ1-6
V: TRBV10-3
size: .
D: .

CDR3: CASRGDSWVGYTF
DNA: TGTGCCAGCAGGGGGGACAGCTGGGTCGGCTACACCTTC
J: TRBJ1-2
V: TRBV2
size: .
D: TRBD1

CDR3: CSAPRAGGTDTQYF
DNA: TGCAGTGCCCCGCGGGCGGGGGGAACAGATACGCAGTATTTT
J: TRBJ2-3
V: TRBV20-1
size: few
D: TRBD2

CDR3: CASSYGGNTDSPLHF
DNA: TGTGCCAGCAGTTACGGCGGCAACACCGATTCACCCCTCCACTTT
J: TRBJ1-6
V: TRBV6-5
size: .
D: .